This T cell receptor (beta chain) was found in a study of blood T cell repertoires in COVID-19. For the study at large: The study drew acute and convalescent COVID-19 samples from the United States, Italy and Spain.

Assay used: immunoSEQ multiplex PCR; TCRdb lists only in-frame clones, some missing. The sample gives some 150,000 clones, approximately 87% of which show up once; 8.6% is in the top ten. The CDR3 sequence is 16 residues long. CDR1 KGHDR and CDR2 SFDVKD come from the germline V gene. Between the trimmed V and J ends, which lost 1 base and 2 bases, there was a span of 13 bases. The chain joins TRBV24-1 to TRBJ2-5; D is possibly TRBD2 (6 bases). This sequence originates from a woman in her 50s with active or convalescent COVID-19. Input material: peripheral blood. The DNA of the CDR3 is TGTGCCACCAGTGATTTTGGCTTACGGGAGCAAGAGACCCAGTACTTC. It codes for CATSDFGLREQETQYF.